The 29 T cell receptor beta chains below come from one sample, sequenced in a study of shared clonotypes between healthy human individuals. Some clones are missing from TCRdb's copy, which holds only in-frame ones; the method was immunoSEQ multiplex PCR. There are a few million clones in the sample; less than 95% occur only once, and 0.37% lies in the top ten. Sample: naive CD4+ T cells from PBMCs. Described subset: CD45RA+ positively selected. The receptors derive from a man younger than 35 in good health. Some clones in this sample may be carry-over from other donors' samples.

CDR3 sequence (DNA): TGCAGCGGGGGGGACAGGGGGACTGGGGCCAACGTCCTGACTTTC. This sequence encodes CSGGDRGTGANVLTF. The chain carries TRBV29-1 and TRBJ2-6, with 11 positions matching TRBD1. Germline V gene lookup returns CDR1 SQVTM and CDR2 ANQGSEA. V was pared by 7 bases and J by 2 bases, with 4 bases of the junction left unmatched. The CDR3 is 15 residues long.

The CDR3 loop is CASSPLIGGYTF. CDR3 DNA sequence: TGTGCCAGCTCACCACTTATTGGTGGCTACACCTTC. The V and J genes are TRBV18 and TRBJ1-2, with D unresolved. V was pared by 1 base and J by 7 bases, with 7 bases between. The CDR3 totals 12 residues. Germline V lookup: CDR1 KGHSH, CDR2 LQKENI. Filled out from reference TRBV18 and TRBJ1-2, the complete variable domain reads NAGVMQNPRHLVRRRGQEARLRCSPMKGHSHVYWYRQLPEEGLKFMVYLQKENIIDESGMPKERFSAEFPKEGPSILRIQQVVRGDSAAYFCASSPLIGGYTFGSGTRLTVV.

This clone appeared a single time. V and J are TRBV7-2 and TRBJ2-1, with D maybe TRBD1 (5 bases). The CDR3 runs 12 residues. The germline V gene has CDR1 SGHTA and CDR2 FQGNSA. The V gene lost 5 bases and the J gene lost 4 bases, with 6 bases spanning the gap. The CDR3 protein is CASSHRYNEQFF. As DNA, the CDR3 is TGTGCCAGCAGCCACAGGTACAATGAGCAGTTCTTC.

The chain joins TRBV28 to TRBJ1-3, with D possibly being TRBD1 (6 bases). Germline assignment: CDR1 MDHEN and CDR2 SYDVKM. The CDR3 contains 15 residues. V dropped 6 bases and J dropped 0 bases, with 12 bases sitting between them. Here the CDR3 reads CASSVDRSSGNTIYF. The CDR3 nucleotides are TGTGCCAGCAGCGTCGACAGGAGCTCTGGAAACACCATATATTTT.

This chain links TRBV28 with TRBJ2-1; possible D gene TRBD1, 6 bases. From germline, CDR1 is MDHEN and CDR2 SYDVKM. Trimming removed 7 bases at V and 5 bases at J, with 18 bases between. This CDR3 is 15 amino acids long. The DNA for the CDR3 is TGTGCCAGCACCTTATACAGGGATGAGGACAATGAGCAGTTCTTC. Its protein product is CASTLYRDEDNEQFF.

J is TRBJ2-3 and V is TRBV10-3, with D perhaps being TRBD1 or TRBD2 (5 bases each). CDR3 size: 12 residues. The germline V gene encodes CDR1 ENHRY and CDR2 SYGVKD. Between the trimmed V and J ends, which lost 10 bases and 14 bases, there was a span of 22 bases. CDR3 amino acids: CATAGTAEVGYF. CDR3 DNA sequence: TGTGCCACCGCCGGGACCGCCGAAGTTGGGTATTTT.

This sequence joins TRBV7-9 and TRBJ2-7, with D perhaps matching TRBD1 (5 bases). CDR3 length: 13 amino acids. The germline gives CDR1 SEHNR, CDR2 FQNEAQ (reference sequence). The V end was cut by 1 base, the J end by 6 bases, with 10 bases between. For the CDR3, the DNA is TGTGCCAGCAGCTTAGGGCTTGGGGCCGAGCAGTACTTC. This gives the protein CASSLGLGAEQYF.

The chain couples TRBV11-2 to TRBJ2-1; tentative D call: TRBD2 (5 bases). Germline values: CDR1 SGHAT, CDR2 FQNNGV. The CDR3 is 12 residues long. V dropped 3 bases and J dropped 10 bases, with 10 bases sitting between them. The chain's CDR3 is CASSLAPGEQFF. CDR3 nucleotide sequence: TGTGCCAGCAGCTTGGCACCGGGGGAGCAGTTCTTC.

The chain uses TRBV5-8 and TRBJ2-7; 7 positions match TRBD1. V shed 4 bases and J 3 bases; nucleotides not matched to a gene: 10. Germline CDR1 reads SGHTS; CDR2 reads YDEGEE. The CDR3 totals 15 residues. CDR3 bases: TGTGCCAGCAGCGCTTACAGGGGATCCCTCTACGAGCAGTACTTC. Translating it yields CASSAYRGSLYEQYF.

This rearrangement joins TRBV18 to TRBJ2-7, with D perhaps matching TRBD2 (6 bases). Trimming removed 2 bases at V and 2 bases at J, with 19 bases between. Germline V lookup: CDR1 KGHSH, CDR2 LQKENI. This CDR3 spans 17 amino acids. The CDR3 region is CASSPEVPGSRAYEQYF. DNA of the CDR3: TGTGCCAGCTCACCAGAGGTACCCGGGAGCCGGGCCTACGAGCAGTACTTC.

The chain recombines TRBV4-2 with TRBJ2-1, with 8 bases that match TRBD2. Germline V lookup: CDR1 LGHNA, CDR2 YNFKEQ. The J segment lost 0 bases and the V segment lost 2 bases, leaving 3 bases of the junction unmatched. The CDR3 sequence is 16 residues long. In DNA form, the CDR3 reads TGTGCCAGCAGCCAAATAGCGGGGAGCTCCTACAATGAGCAGTTCTTC. Translated: CASSQIAGSSYNEQFF.

The chain has TRBV4-1 and TRBJ1-4, with 9 positions matching TRBD1. With V trimmed by 3 bases and J by 8 bases, 16 bases remained unmatched. The germline V gene encodes CDR1 MGHRA and CDR2 YSYEKL. The CDR3 totals 18 residues. CDR3 sequence reads: CASSHGRDRELSGEKLFF. The CDR3 nucleotides are TGCGCCAGCAGCCACGGCCGGGACAGGGAGCTTAGTGGGGAAAAACTGTTTTTT.

The chain carries TRBV18 and TRBJ2-2; D remains ambiguous. Trimming shortened V by 2 bases and J by 6 bases, and 10 bases separated the two germline ends. Germline V CDR1 and CDR2: KGHSH, LQKENI. The length of the CDR3 is 14 residues. The CDR3 region has the DNA TGTGCCAGCTCACCAGGAGTCGCACCCGGGGAGCTGTTTTTT. Amino acid sequence: CASSPGVAPGELFF.

To note about this clone: Additional DNA sequences in this sample encode the identical CDR3. The CDR3 sequence is CASSRGQAQETQYF. The CDR3 bases are TGTGCCAGTAGTCGCGGACAGGCCCAAGAGACCCAGTACTTC. The chain joins TRBV19 to TRBJ2-5; TRBD1 agrees at 7 bases. V shed 5 bases and J 1 base; nucleotides not matched to a gene: 4. CDR3 length equals 14 residues. Germline lookup yields CDR1 LNHDA and CDR2 SQIVND (reference sequence).

This sequence joins TRBV6-5 and TRBJ2-2; perhaps D is TRBD1 or TRBD2 (5 bases each). V shed 8 bases and J shed 6 bases, with 13 bases lying between them. This CDR3 spans 13 amino acids. CDR1 and CDR2 (germline): MNHEY, SVGAGI. CDR3 sequence (DNA): TGTGCCAGCGGGTGGGGGTTTCCCGGGGAGCTGTTTTTT. It codes for CASGWGFPGELFF.

The CDR3: CASSRRTSGRGNEQFF. CDR3 sequence (DNA): TGTGCCAGCAGTAGAAGGACTAGCGGGAGGGGCAATGAGCAGTTCTTC. V usage is TRBV2 and J usage is TRBJ2-1; TRBD2 agrees at 15 bases. This CDR3 is built from 16 residues. J lost 6 bases, V lost 5 bases, and 5 bases had no gene match. Germline V lookup: CDR1 SNHLY, CDR2 FYNNEI.

The chain links TRBV5-4 to TRBJ2-1; D is possibly TRBD2 (6 bases). The V gene lost 0 bases and the J gene lost 2 bases, with 9 bases spanning the gap. CDR1 is SGHNT, CDR2 YYREEE, per germline (reference sequence). The length of the CDR3 is 15 residues. The CDR3 region has the DNA TGTGCCAGCAGCTTGGGTTCGGGGGCCTACAATGAGCAGTTCTTC. Protein product: CASSLGSGAYNEQFF.

This clone was picked up one time. CDR3 sequence: CASRGISMNTGELFF. CDR3 bases: TGTGCCAGCAGAGGGATAAGTATGAACACCGGGGAGCTGTTTTTT. The chain employs TRBV6-1 and TRBJ2-2; no reliable D call. Trimming left V 6 bases short and J 1 base short, with 12 bases between. The CDR3 spans 15 residues. The germline CDR1 and CDR2 sequences are MNHNS and SASEGT.

This clone was counted once. V and J are TRBV2 and TRBJ2-2; D might be TRBD2 (5 bases). The CDR3 has 12 residues. Germline V lookup: CDR1 SNHLY, CDR2 FYNNEI. V was cut by 3 bases and J by 7 bases, with 6 bases left in between. This chain's CDR3 is CASSDGSGELFF. Written as DNA, the CDR3 is TGTGCCAGCAGTGATGGGAGCGGGGAGCTGTTTTTT. Looking up the rest from reference TRBV2 and TRBJ2-2 gives the full variable domain: EPEVTQTPSHQVTQMGQEVILRCVPISNHLYFYWYRQILGQKVEFLVSFYNNEISEKSEIFDDQFSVERPDGSNFTLKIRSTKLEDSAMYFCASSDGSGELFFGEGSRLTVL.

The chain couples TRBV2 to TRBJ1-3, with TRBD1 as a possible D gene (6 bases). Germline V gives CDR1 SNHLY, CDR2 FYNNEI. V was cut by 4 bases and J by 4 bases, with 14 bases left in between. The CDR3 spans 15 residues. This chain's CDR3 is CASSGSRGGGNTIYF. The CDR3 DNA is TGTGCCAGCAGTGGCTCCCGCGGGGGCGGAAACACCATATATTTT.

The gene calls are TRBV10-3 and TRBJ1-1; a possible D gene is TRBD1 (6 bases). In germline, CDR1 is ENHRY, CDR2 SYGVKD. Trimming removed 5 bases from V and 3 bases from J, with 7 bases in between. This CDR3 comprises 12 residues. The CDR3 loop reads CAISQGYTEAFF. The CDR3 region has the DNA TGTGCCATCAGTCAGGGGTACACTGAAGCTTTCTTT.

Points on this clone: Other DNA sequences in the same sample also yield this CDR3. The chain links TRBV9 to TRBJ1-5; D is undetermined. The V end was cut by 0 bases, the J end by 6 bases, with 7 bases between. The CDR3 runs to 13 residues. Germline V CDR1 and CDR2: SGDLS, YYNGEE. CDR3 bases: TGTGCCAGCAGCGTAGGCCCGGGTCAGCCCCAGCATTTT. It encodes CASSVGPGQPQHF.

The V and J genes are TRBV28 and TRBJ1-2, with 9 bases fitting TRBD1. This CDR3 contains 15 residues. Trimming removed 3 bases from V and 2 bases from J; junction bases left unmatched: 4. Germline loops: CDR1 MDHEN, CDR2 SYDVKM. CDR3 nucleotide sequence: TGTGCCAGCAGTTTTAGGGGGACAGGGAACTATGGCTACACCTTC. It yields the protein CASSFRGTGNYGYTF.

The chain employs TRBV19 and TRBJ2-2, with 8 bases identical to TRBD1. Unmatched junction bases numbered 11, after V lost 4 bases and J lost 4 bases. Germline CDR1 LNHDA, CDR2 SQIVND (reference sequence). This CDR3 has 17 residues. The CDR3 DNA sequence: TGTGCCAGTAGTAGGGACAGGCAACCTATTATCACCGGGGAGCTGTTTTTT. Residues: CASSRDRQPIITGELFF.

Comment on this clone: The sample holds other DNA sequences that translate to the same CDR3. The rearrangement joins TRBV5-1 to TRBJ1-1; no definite D call. The CDR3 length is 14 residues. With 0 bases removed from V and 1 base from J, the gap between germline ends came to 7 bases. CDR1 is SGHRS, CDR2 YFSETQ, per germline. The CDR3 DNA is TGCGCCAGCAGCTTGGGCCAGCCGAACACTGAAGCTTTCTTT. Amino acids: CASSLGQPNTEAFF.

V gene TRBV11-2 combines with J gene TRBJ2-3; 10 bases match TRBD2. Trimming took 5 bases from V and 6 from J; bases not matched to a gene: 17. CDR1 is SGHAT and CDR2 is FQNNGV in the germline V gene. The CDR3 loop spans 18 amino acids. CDR3 in amino acids: CASSLFAGLAGARDTQYF. CDR3 coding DNA: TGTGCCAGCAGCCTTTTTGCGGGGCTAGCGGGAGCGCGGGATACGCAGTATTTT.

In the case of this clone: The sample has other DNA sequences that encode this CDR3 too. The chain's CDR3 is CASSYAPNTEAFF. In DNA, the CDR3 is TGTGCCAGCAGTTACGCCCCAAACACTGAAGCTTTCTTT. The chain recombines TRBV6-5 with TRBJ1-1, with D unresolved. This CDR3 has 13 residues. Germline V lookup: CDR1 MNHEY, CDR2 SVGAGI. Deletions cut 2 bases from V and 2 bases from J, with 6 bases between.

This chain connects TRBV28 to TRBJ2-5; D gene uncertain. Trimming removed 7 bases at V and 9 bases at J, with 18 bases between. CDR1 and CDR2 (germline): MDHEN, SYDVKM. The CDR3 covers 13 residues. The CDR3 spells CASKWATIPPQYF. CDR3 DNA sequence: TGTGCCAGCAAGTGGGCCACCATCCCACCCCAGTACTTC.

The gene calls are TRBV30 and TRBJ1-3; the D gene is possibly TRBD1 (5 bases). Germline V gene sequence: CDR1 GTSNPN, CDR2 SVGIG (reference sequence). CDR3 length: 11 amino acids. Trimming took 2 bases from V and 13 from J, leaving 12 bases between them. Here the CDR3 reads CAWSFTGEIYF. Written as DNA, the CDR3 is TGTGCCTGGAGTTTCACGGGGGAGATATATTTT.